The 21 T cell receptor beta chains below come from one sample, sequenced in a study of T cells after somatic rescue of genetic block. Generated by immunoSEQ multiplex PCR, the TCRdb table keeps only in-frame clones and is missing some. The table shows more than 65,000 clones, with approximately 91% occurring only once. Sequenced: peripheral blood mononuclear cells (PBMCs). These TCRs come from a man aged 25-40 years.

The rearrangement joins TRBV7-2 to TRBJ2-1; 10 bases fit TRBD2. CDR1 is SGHTA, CDR2 FQGNSA, per germline. The CDR3 is made up of 19 amino acids. Trimming at V came to 5 bases and at J to 7 bases, leaving 20 bases not matched to a gene. The CDR3 here is CASSVYLLAGDFSGNEQFF. The CDR3 DNA sequence: TGTGCCAGCAGCGTATATTTGCTAGCGGGAGATTTTTCCGGGAATGAGCAGTTCTTC.

The chain is built from TRBV5-1 and TRBJ2-1; 8 bases fit TRBD2. After removal of 3 bases from V and 7 bases from J, the junction contained 18 bases not matched to a gene. This CDR3 is 18 amino acids long. The germline CDR1 and CDR2 sequences are SGHRS and YFSETQ. The CDR3 nucleotides are TGCGCCAGCAGCTCGTCCCCCAGCGAGGCGGGGGGAGGAAATGAGCAGTTCTTC. It encodes CASSSSPSEAGGGNEQFF.

The chain couples TRBV7-9 to TRBJ2-7; a weak D match, TRBD1 (5 bases). Trimming stripped 3 bases from V and 6 bases from J, with 18 bases between. Germline V gene lookup returns CDR1 SEHNR and CDR2 FQNEAQ (reference sequence). The CDR3 has 15 residues. The CDR3 DNA follows: TGTGCCAGCAGCTTCACCCCAGGGCCTCCGGGCGAGCAGTACTTC. It specifies CASSFTPGPPGEQYF.

This chain uses TRBV9 with TRBJ2-2; D not certain. Germline V gene lookup returns CDR1 SGDLS and CDR2 YYNGEE. With 0 bases removed from V and 1 base from J, the gap between germline ends came to 10 bases. This CDR3 contains 16 residues. CDR3 protein: CASSVANGKNTGELFF. CDR3 in DNA: TGTGCCAGCAGCGTAGCTAATGGCAAGAACACCGGGGAGCTGTTTTTT.

The V and J genes are TRBV28 and TRBJ2-7; D tentatively reads TRBD1 or TRBD2 (5 bases each). Germline values: CDR1 MDHEN, CDR2 SYDVKM. This CDR3 has 15 amino acids. V was shortened by 7 bases and J by 3 bases, with 19 bases between the two germline ends. The CDR3 spells CASTLTVGDHYEQYF. The CDR3, as DNA: TGTGCCAGCACCTTAACGGTCGGGGACCACTACGAGCAGTACTTC. Complete variable domain (other parts from reference TRBV28 and TRBJ2-7): DVKVTQSSRYLVKRTGEKVFLECVQDMDHENMFWYRQDPGLGLRLIYFSYDVKMKEKGDIPEGYSVSREKKERFSLILESASTNQTSMYLCASTLTVGDHYEQYFGPGTRLTVT.

The CDR3, as DNA: TGTGCCAGCTCACCAGAAGTGGGCAGAGGGGAGACCCAGTACTTC. Encoded protein: CASSPEVGRGETQYF. The chain recombines TRBV18 with TRBJ2-5, with D possibly matching TRBD2 (5 bases). CDR1 and CDR2 from the germline V gene are KGHSH and LQKENI. This CDR3 has 15 residues. The V end lost 2 bases, the J end lost 5 bases, and 15 bases lay between the germline ends.

This chain uses TRBV6-5 with TRBJ1-4; a possible D gene is TRBD1 (5 bases). V lost 5 bases and J 6 bases, leaving 13 bases between the germline ends. Germline V gives CDR1 MNHEY, CDR2 SVGAGI. The CDR3 has 14 amino acids. Here the CDR3 reads CASSARGSDEKLFF. The DNA of the CDR3 is TGTGCCAGCAGTGCCCGGGGCTCGGATGAAAAACTGTTTTTT.

The chain links TRBV19 to TRBJ2-7, with 9 bases that match TRBD1. V shed 2 bases, J shed 2 bases, and the junction held 4 bases outside the gene matches. The CDR3 has 15 amino acids. CDR1 and CDR2 (germline): LNHDA, SQIVND (reference sequence). CDR3 DNA sequence: TGTGCCAGTAGTATACGGGACAGGGCTACCTACGAGCAGTACTTC. Translated, it gives CASSIRDRATYEQYF.

J is TRBJ2-5 and V is TRBV7-2, with TRBD1 as a possible D gene (5 bases). V lost 5 bases and J 3 bases, leaving 13 bases between the germline ends. Germline lookup yields CDR1 SGHTA and CDR2 FQGNSA. The CDR3 is 14 residues long. The CDR3 spells CASSLQGQEETQYF. The CDR3 DNA reads as TGTGCCAGCAGCCTGCAAGGACAAGAAGAGACCCAGTACTTC.

Only one count was recorded for this clone. V and J are TRBV6-1 and TRBJ2-3, with D possibly TRBD2 on 6 matching bases. The CDR3 sequence is 15 residues long. Trimming cost V 6 bases and J 1 base, with 14 bases left between them. Germline CDR1 MNHNS, CDR2 SASEGT. The CDR3 spells CASSPVGGGTDTQYF. CDR3 DNA: TGTGCCAGCAGCCCCGTGGGGGGAGGCACAGATACGCAGTATTTT.

This chain joins TRBV2 and TRBJ2-7; D tentatively fits TRBD1 or TRBD2 (5 bases each). Germline CDR1 SNHLY, CDR2 FYNNEI. This CDR3 comprises 12 residues. The V gene lost 10 bases and the J gene lost 6 bases, with 16 bases spanning the gap. CDR3 protein: CANGQGRGEQYF. CDR3 nucleotide sequence: TGTGCCAACGGGCAGGGTCGGGGCGAGCAGTACTTC.

The chain employs TRBV7-2 and TRBJ2-2; D possibly corresponds to TRBD2 (5 bases). CDR1 SGHTA and CDR2 FQGNSA come from the germline V gene. V lost 1 base, J lost 6 bases, and 12 bases lay in between. The CDR3 is 15 residues long. The CDR3 DNA sequence: TGTGCCAGCAGCTTAGGTAGAGCGGCGGCCGGGGAGCTGTTTTTT. It specifies CASSLGRAAAGELFF.

The rearrangement joins TRBV2 to TRBJ1-4; the D gene is possibly TRBD1 (6 bases). Trimming removed 7 bases from V and 3 bases from J, with 9 bases in between. The length of the CDR3 is 13 residues. Germline CDR1 reads SNHLY; CDR2 reads FYNNEI. CDR3 region: CASKRGANEKLFF. In DNA, the CDR3 is TGTGCCAGCAAGAGGGGGGCTAATGAAAAACTGTTTTTT.

This chain uses TRBV14 with TRBJ2-7; D is ambiguous. The CDR3 has 16 amino acids. V lost 3 bases and J 0 bases, leaving 15 bases between the germline ends. Germline V lookup: CDR1 SGHDN, CDR2 FVKESK. CDR3 nucleotides: TGTGCCAGCAGCCAGACGAGCCGTGGCAGCTCCTACGAGCAGTACTTC. This sequence encodes CASSQTSRGSSYEQYF. Full variable domain (rest looked up from reference TRBV14 and TRBJ2-7): EAGVTQFPSHSVIEKGQTVTLRCDPISGHDNLYWYRRVMGKEIKFLLHFVKESKQDESGMPNNRFLAERTGGTYSTLKVQPAELEDSGVYFCASSQTSRGSSYEQYFGPGTRLTVT.

The chain is built from TRBV28 and TRBJ2-7; 12 bases align to TRBD1. The V and J ends lost 2 bases and 4 bases, in that order; junction bases with no gene match: 3. The CDR3 consists of 15 residues. The germline V gene has CDR1 MDHEN and CDR2 SYDVKM. The CDR3 region has the DNA TGTGCCAGCAGTTTACCGGGACAGGGGGCTTACGAGCAGTACTTC. Translated: CASSLPGQGAYEQYF.

This clone was counted a few times. J is TRBJ2-7 and V is TRBV6-1, with D possibly TRBD2 on 5 matching bases. Looked up from germline, CDR1 is MNHNS and CDR2 is SASEGT. Trimming took 10 bases from V and 0 from J, leaving 19 bases between them. This CDR3 region has 15 residues. The CDR3 here is CATLRAAGSSYEQYF. In nucleotides, the CDR3 is TGTGCCACCCTGCGGGCGGCGGGTAGCTCCTACGAGCAGTACTTC.

V usage is TRBV10-3 and J usage is TRBJ2-5; 9 positions agree with TRBD2. Germline V gene sequence: CDR1 ENHRY, CDR2 SYGVKD. The CDR3 length is 15 residues. The trim removed 7 bases at V and 5 bases at J, leaving 11 bases unmatched. CDR3 nucleotides: TGTGCCATCAAGGGACTAGCAGGGCAGGAGGAGACCCAGTACTTC. Encoded protein: CAIKGLAGQEETQYF.

The J gene is TRBJ1-5, the V gene TRBV6-5, with D perhaps matching TRBD1 (5 bases). V shed 2 bases and J shed 4 bases, with 12 bases lying between them. This CDR3 contains 15 residues. From germline, CDR1 is MNHEY and CDR2 SVGAGI. The DNA of the CDR3 is TGTGCCAGCAGTTACATCCAGGGCCGAAATCAGCCCCAGCATTTT. This gives the protein CASSYIQGRNQPQHF.

The CDR3 DNA reads TGTGCCAGCAGCTTAAAACAGTTAAACACTGAAGCTTTCTTT. Translated: CASSLKQLNTEAFF. This rearrangement joins TRBV7-2 to TRBJ1-1; D gene unclear. CDR1 and CDR2 from the germline V gene are SGHTA and FQGNSA. V lost 2 bases to trimming and J lost 2 bases, with 9 bases between them. The CDR3 contains 14 residues.

This clone was observed once. V and J are TRBV7-9 and TRBJ2-1; 10 bases fit TRBD2. V lost 5 bases, J lost 1 base, and 11 bases stayed unmatched. The CDR3 spans 18 residues. The germline CDR1 and CDR2 sequences are SEHNR and FQNEAQ (reference sequence). The CDR3 spells CASSTPRLAGDSYNEQFF. Here the CDR3 DNA reads TGTGCCAGCAGCACCCCTAGGCTAGCGGGAGATTCCTACAATGAGCAGTTCTTC.

The count of this clone is one. The chain recombines TRBV30 with TRBJ1-1; D may be TRBD1 (5 bases). CDR1 and CDR2 (germline): GTSNPN, SVGIG (reference sequence). The CDR3 is 11 amino acids. The ends were cut back, 5 bases at V and 5 bases at J, with 9 bases in the middle. In nucleotides, the CDR3 is TGTGCCTGGGGGGGGTGGACTGAAGCTTTCTTT. It encodes CAWGGWTEAFF.